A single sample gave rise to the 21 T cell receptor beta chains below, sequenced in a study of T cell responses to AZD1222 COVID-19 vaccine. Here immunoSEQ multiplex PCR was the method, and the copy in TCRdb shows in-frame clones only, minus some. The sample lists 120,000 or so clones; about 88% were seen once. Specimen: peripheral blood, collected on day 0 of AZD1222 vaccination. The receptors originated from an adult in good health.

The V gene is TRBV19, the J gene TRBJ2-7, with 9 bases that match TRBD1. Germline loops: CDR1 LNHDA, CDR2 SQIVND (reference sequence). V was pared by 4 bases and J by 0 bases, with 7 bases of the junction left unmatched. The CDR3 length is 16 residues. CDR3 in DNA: TGTGCCAGTAGTAAGAGGCCGGGACAGGGCTCCTACGAGCAGTACTTC. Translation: CASSKRPGQGSYEQYF.

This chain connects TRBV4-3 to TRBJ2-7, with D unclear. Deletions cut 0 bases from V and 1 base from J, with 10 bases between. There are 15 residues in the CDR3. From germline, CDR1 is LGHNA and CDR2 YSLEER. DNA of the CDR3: TGCGCCAGCAGCCAAGAATTGGTAGGGTCCTACGAGCAGTACTTC. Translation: CASSQELVGSYEQYF.

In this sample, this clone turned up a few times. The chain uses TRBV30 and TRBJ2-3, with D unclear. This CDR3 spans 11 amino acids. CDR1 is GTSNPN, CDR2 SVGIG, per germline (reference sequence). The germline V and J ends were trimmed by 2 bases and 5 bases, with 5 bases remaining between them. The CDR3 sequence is CAWSMLDTQYF. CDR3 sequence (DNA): TGTGCCTGGAGTATGTTAGATACGCAGTATTTT.

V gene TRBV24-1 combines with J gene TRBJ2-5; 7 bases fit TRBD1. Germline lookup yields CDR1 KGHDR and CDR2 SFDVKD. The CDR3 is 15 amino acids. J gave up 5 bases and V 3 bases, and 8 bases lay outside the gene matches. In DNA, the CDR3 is TGTGCCACCAGTGATAGCAGGGGGACCAGCGAGACCCAGTACTTC. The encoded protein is CATSDSRGTSETQYF.

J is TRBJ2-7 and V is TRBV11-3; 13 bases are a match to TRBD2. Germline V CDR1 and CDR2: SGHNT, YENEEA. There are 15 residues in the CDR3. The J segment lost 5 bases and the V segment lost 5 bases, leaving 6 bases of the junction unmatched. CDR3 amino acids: CASSHGTSGAHEQYF. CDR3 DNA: TGTGCCAGCAGCCACGGGACTAGCGGGGCCCACGAGCAGTACTTC.

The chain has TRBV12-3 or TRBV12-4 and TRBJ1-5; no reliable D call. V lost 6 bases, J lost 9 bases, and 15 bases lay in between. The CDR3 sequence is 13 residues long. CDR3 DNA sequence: TGTGCCAGCAGCTCTCTGACTGCCCGGCCCCAGCATTTT. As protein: CASSSLTARPQHF.

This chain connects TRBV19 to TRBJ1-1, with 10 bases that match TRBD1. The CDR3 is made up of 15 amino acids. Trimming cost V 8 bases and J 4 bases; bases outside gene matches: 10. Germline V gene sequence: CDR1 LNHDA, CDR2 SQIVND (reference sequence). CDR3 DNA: TGTGCCAGTTCGTTAGGGGGACAGGGGACCACTGAAGCTTTCTTT. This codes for CASSLGGQGTTEAFF.

CDR3 protein: CASSFVLAGQETQYF. The CDR3 region has the DNA TGTGCCAGCAGCTTCGTCCTGGCAGGGCAAGAGACCCAGTACTTC. This rearrangement joins TRBV5-4 to TRBJ2-5; weak D call: TRBD1 (5 bases). Germline CDR1 and CDR2: SGHNT and YYREEE (reference sequence). CDR3 length: 15 residues. The V and J ends lost 2 bases and 2 bases respectively, with 13 bases between them.

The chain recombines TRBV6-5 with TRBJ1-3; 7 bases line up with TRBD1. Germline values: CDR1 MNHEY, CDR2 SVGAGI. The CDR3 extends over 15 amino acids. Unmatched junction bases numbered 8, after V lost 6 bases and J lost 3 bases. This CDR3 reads CASRSGQLDGNTIYF. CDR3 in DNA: TGTGCCAGCAGATCGGGACAGCTTGATGGAAACACCATATATTTT.

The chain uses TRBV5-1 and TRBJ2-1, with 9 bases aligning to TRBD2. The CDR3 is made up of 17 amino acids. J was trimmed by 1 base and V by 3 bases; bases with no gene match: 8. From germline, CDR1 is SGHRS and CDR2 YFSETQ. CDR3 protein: CASSSTSGPPSYNEQFF. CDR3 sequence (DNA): TGCGCCAGCAGCTCGACTAGCGGTCCGCCATCCTACAATGAGCAGTTCTTC. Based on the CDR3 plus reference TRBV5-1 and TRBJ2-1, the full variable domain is KAGVTQTPRYLIKTRGQQVTLSCSPISGHRSVSWYQQTPGQGLQFLFEYFSETQRNKGNFPGRFSGRQFSNSRSEMNVSTLELGDSALYLCASSSTSGPPSYNEQFFGPGTRLTVL.

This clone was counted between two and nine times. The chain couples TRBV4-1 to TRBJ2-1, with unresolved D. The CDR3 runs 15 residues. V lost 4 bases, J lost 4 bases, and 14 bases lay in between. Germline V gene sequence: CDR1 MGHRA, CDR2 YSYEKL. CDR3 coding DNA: TGCGCCAGCAGCCCATCTAGGGTGACGTACAATGAGCAGTTCTTC. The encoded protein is CASSPSRVTYNEQFF.

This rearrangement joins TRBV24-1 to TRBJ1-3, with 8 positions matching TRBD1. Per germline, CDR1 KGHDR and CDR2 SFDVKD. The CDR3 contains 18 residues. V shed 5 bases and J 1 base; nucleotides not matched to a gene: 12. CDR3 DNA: TGTGCCACCAGTGTTAGTCAGCAGGGGGCATTATCTGGAAACACCATATATTTT. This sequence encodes CATSVSQQGALSGNTIYF.

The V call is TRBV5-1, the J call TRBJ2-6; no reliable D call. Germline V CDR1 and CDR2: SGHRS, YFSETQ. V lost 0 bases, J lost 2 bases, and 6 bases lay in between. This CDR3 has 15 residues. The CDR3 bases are TGCGCCAGCAGCTTGGAAGGGACTGGGGCCAACGTCCTGACTTTC. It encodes CASSLEGTGANVLTF.

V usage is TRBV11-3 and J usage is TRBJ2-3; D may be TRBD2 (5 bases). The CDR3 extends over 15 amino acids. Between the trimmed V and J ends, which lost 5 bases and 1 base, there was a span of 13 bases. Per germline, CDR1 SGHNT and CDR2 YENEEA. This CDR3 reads CASSPTGVRTDTQYF. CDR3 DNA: TGTGCCAGCAGCCCGACCGGGGTGCGCACAGATACGCAGTATTTT.

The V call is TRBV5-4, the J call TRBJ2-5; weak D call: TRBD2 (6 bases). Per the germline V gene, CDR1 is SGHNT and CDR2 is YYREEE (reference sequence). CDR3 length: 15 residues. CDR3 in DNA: TGTGCTCATACGACAAGCGGGCGCCGAGCCGAGACCCAGTACTTC. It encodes CAHTTSGRRAETQYF.

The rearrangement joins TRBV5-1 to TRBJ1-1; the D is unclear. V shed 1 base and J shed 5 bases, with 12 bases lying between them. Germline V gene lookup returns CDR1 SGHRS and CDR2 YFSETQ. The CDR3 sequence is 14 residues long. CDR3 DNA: TGCGCCAGCAGCTTGATAGGGCGGGAGACTGAAGCTTTCTTT. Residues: CASSLIGRETEAFF.

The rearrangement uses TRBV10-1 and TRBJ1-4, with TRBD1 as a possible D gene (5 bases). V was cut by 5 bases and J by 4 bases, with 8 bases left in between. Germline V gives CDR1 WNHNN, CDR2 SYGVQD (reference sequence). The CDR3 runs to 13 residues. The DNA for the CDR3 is TGCGCCAGCAGTCGGGACTTTAATGAAAAACTGTTTTTT. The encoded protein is CASSRDFNEKLFF.

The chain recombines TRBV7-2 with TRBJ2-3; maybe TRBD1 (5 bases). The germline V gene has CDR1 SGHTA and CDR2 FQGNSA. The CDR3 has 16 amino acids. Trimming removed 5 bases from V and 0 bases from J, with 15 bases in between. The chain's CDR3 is CASSPSGLFSTDTQYF. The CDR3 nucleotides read TGTGCCAGCAGCCCATCAGGGCTGTTTAGCACAGATACGCAGTATTTT.

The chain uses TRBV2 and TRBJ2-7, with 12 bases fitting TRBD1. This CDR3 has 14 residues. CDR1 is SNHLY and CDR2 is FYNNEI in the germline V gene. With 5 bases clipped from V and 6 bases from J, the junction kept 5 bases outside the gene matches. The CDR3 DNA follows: TGTGCCAGCAGTAGGGACAGGGGGCGTACCGAGCAGTACTTC. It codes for CASSRDRGRTEQYF.

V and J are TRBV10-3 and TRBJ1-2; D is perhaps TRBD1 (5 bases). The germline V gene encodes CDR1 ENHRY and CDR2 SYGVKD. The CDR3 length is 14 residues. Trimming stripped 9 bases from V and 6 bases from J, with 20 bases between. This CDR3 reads CAIGTSGWGDGYTF. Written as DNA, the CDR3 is TGTGCCATTGGTACCTCAGGGTGGGGCGATGGCTACACCTTC.

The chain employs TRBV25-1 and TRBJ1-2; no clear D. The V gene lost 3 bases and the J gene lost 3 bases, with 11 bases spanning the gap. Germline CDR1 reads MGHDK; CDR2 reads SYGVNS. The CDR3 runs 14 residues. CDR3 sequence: CASSDSPGDYGYTF. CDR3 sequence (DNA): TGTGCCAGCAGTGATAGTCCCGGGGACTATGGCTACACCTTC.